These T cell receptor beta chains were read from a single sample in a study of chemoradiotherapy in HPV16-positive cancers. The assay was immunoSEQ multiplex PCR, and TCRdb's table has in-frame clones only and misses some. The sample records approximately 30,000 clones, approximately 90% being singletons. Sequencing was performed on blood, taken from a patient who underwent chemoradiotherapy. The receptor source for this set is a human donor with HPV-associated anogenital cancer. CDR3s include the opening cysteine and the closing phenylalanine or tryptophan. The D gene is left open where the match is weak. The size entry is marked missing in some rows and otherwise reads once, few, many or a size class.

v_call: TRBV7-6
d_call: TRBD2
clone_size: .
j_call: TRBJ2-3
cdr3_aa: CASGSPPGGNTDTQYF
cdr3_nt: TGTGCCAGCGGATCCCCTCCGGGGGGTAACACAGATACGCAGTATTTT

v_call: TRBV9
d_call: .
clone_size: .
j_call: TRBJ2-2
cdr3_aa: CASSVVAQVGPGELFF
cdr3_nt: TGTGCCAGCAGCGTAGTTGCGCAGGTCGGACCCGGGGAGCTGTTTTTT

v_call: TRBV4-3
d_call: .
clone_size: .
j_call: TRBJ2-1
cdr3_aa: CASSLYTGPWGQFF
cdr3_nt: TGCGCCAGCAGCCTATACACAGGGCCCTGGGGGCAGTTCTTC

v_call: TRBV19
d_call: .
clone_size: .
j_call: TRBJ1-6
cdr3_aa: CASSPGVSPSSYNSPLHF
cdr3_nt: TGTGCCAGTAGTCCCGGAGTTAGTCCGAGCTCCTATAATTCACCCCTCCACTTT

v_call: TRBV5-1
d_call: TRBD1
clone_size: .
j_call: TRBJ2-5
cdr3_aa: CASSVAGQGRETQYF
cdr3_nt: TGCGCCAGCAGCGTGGCCGGACAGGGGAGGGAGACCCAGTACTTC

v_call: TRBV5-4
d_call: .
clone_size: .
j_call: TRBJ1-1
cdr3_aa: CASSLDSGEGTEAFF
cdr3_nt: TGTGCCAGCAGCTTGGACTCAGGGGAAGGTACTGAAGCTTTCTTT

v_call: TRBV19
d_call: TRBD1
clone_size: .
j_call: TRBJ2-7
cdr3_aa: CASSSSLDRVYSEQYF
cdr3_nt: TGTGCCAGTAGTTCCTCCCTCGACAGGGTTTATTCCGAGCAGTACTTC

v_call: TRBV7-2
d_call: TRBD2
clone_size: .
j_call: TRBJ2-1
cdr3_aa: CASSTSGGFSNEQFF
cdr3_nt: TGTGCCAGCAGCACTAGCGGGGGCTTTAGTAATGAGCAGTTCTTC

v_call: TRBV6-1
d_call: TRBD1
clone_size: few
j_call: TRBJ2-7
cdr3_aa: CASSEIGTGSYEQYF
cdr3_nt: TGTGCCAGCAGTGAAATAGGGACAGGGTCCTACGAGCAGTACTTC

v_call: TRBV11-2
d_call: .
clone_size: .
j_call: TRBJ2-7
cdr3_aa: CASSTTSGGGGFYEQYF
cdr3_nt: TGTGCCAGCAGTACGACTTCCGGAGGGGGGGGATTTTACGAGCAGTACTTC

v_call: TRBV27
d_call: .
clone_size: .
j_call: TRBJ1-6
cdr3_aa: CASRSNNSPLHF
cdr3_nt: TGTGCCAGCAGGTCTAATAATTCACCCCTCCACTTT

v_call: TRBV4-3
d_call: .
clone_size: .
j_call: TRBJ1-2
cdr3_aa: CASSQTRGAAHYGYTF
cdr3_nt: TGCGCCAGCAGCCAGACCCGCGGGGCAGCTCACTATGGCTACACCTTC

v_call: TRBV18
d_call: .
clone_size: .
j_call: TRBJ2-7
cdr3_aa: CASSPQGGATYEQYF
cdr3_nt: TGTGCCAGCTCACCACAGGGGGGCGCCACCTACGAGCAGTACTTC

v_call: TRBV10-3
d_call: TRBD1
clone_size: .
j_call: TRBJ1-2
cdr3_aa: CAISETGAYGYTF
cdr3_nt: TGTGCCATCAGTGAGACAGGGGCCTATGGCTACACCTTC

v_call: TRBV4-3
d_call: TRBD1
clone_size: .
j_call: TRBJ1-6
cdr3_aa: CASSQNRGNNSPLHF
cdr3_nt: TGCGCCAGCAGCCAAAACAGGGGAAATAATTCACCCCTCCACTTT

v_call: TRBV27
d_call: TRBD1
clone_size: .
j_call: TRBJ1-1
cdr3_aa: CASSYRGKNTEAFF
cdr3_nt: TGTGCCAGCAGTTACAGGGGAAAGAACACTGAAGCTTTCTTT

v_call: TRBV4-1
d_call: .
clone_size: .
j_call: TRBJ2-3
cdr3_aa: CASSQEGASTDTQYF
cdr3_nt: TGCGCCAGCAGCCAGGAGGGGGCAAGCACAGATACGCAGTATTTT

v_call: TRBV7-9
d_call: .
clone_size: .
j_call: TRBJ2-7
cdr3_aa: CASRSGTPSTHEQYF
cdr3_nt: TGTGCCAGCAGGTCCGGGACGCCAAGTACCCACGAGCAGTACTTC

v_call: TRBV6-1
d_call: .
clone_size: .
j_call: TRBJ1-4
cdr3_aa: CASSADPGETEKLFF
cdr3_nt: TGTGCCAGCAGCGCAGATCCGGGGGAGACTGAAAAACTGTTTTTT

v_call: TRBV10-2
d_call: TRBD2
clone_size: .
j_call: TRBJ2-2
cdr3_aa: CASRATSGGVLYGELFF
cdr3_nt: TGCGCCAGCAGAGCCACTAGCGGGGGGGTGTTATACGGGGAGCTGTTTTTT

v_call: TRBV6-5
d_call: TRBD1
clone_size: .
j_call: TRBJ2-7
cdr3_aa: CASSTPGGNYYEQYF
cdr3_nt: TGTGCCAGCAGTACCCCAGGGGGCAACTACTACGAGCAGTACTTC

v_call: TRBV7-9
d_call: .
clone_size: .
j_call: TRBJ1-6
cdr3_aa: CASSLEGGDSPLHF
cdr3_nt: TGTGCCAGCAGCTTAGAAGGTGGGGATTCACCCCTCCACTTT

v_call: TRBV29-1
d_call: .
clone_size: .
j_call: TRBJ2-1
cdr3_aa: CSVRRGGSFNEQFF
cdr3_nt: TGCAGCGTTAGGAGGGGGGGGTCCTTCAATGAGCAGTTCTTC

v_call: TRBV27
d_call: .
clone_size: .
j_call: TRBJ1-6
cdr3_aa: CASSGTAGGVAPLHF
cdr3_nt: TGTGCCAGCAGTGGAACAGCCGGAGGGGTTGCACCCCTCCACTTT

v_call: TRBV25-1
d_call: .
clone_size: .
j_call: TRBJ1-2
cdr3_aa: CASRGTGVNGYTF
cdr3_nt: TGTGCCAGCAGGGGGACCGGGGTAAATGGCTACACCTTC

v_call: TRBV6-5
d_call: TRBD1
clone_size: once
j_call: TRBJ2-6
cdr3_aa: CASSGQGVGANVLTF
cdr3_nt: TGTGCCAGCAGCGGACAGGGGGTTGGGGCCAACGTCCTGACTTTC

v_call: TRBV9
d_call: .
clone_size: .
j_call: TRBJ2-4
cdr3_aa: CASSASKNIQYF
cdr3_nt: TGTGCCAGCAGCGCTTCTAAAAACATTCAGTACTTC

v_call: TRBV7-8
d_call: .
clone_size: .
j_call: TRBJ2-7
cdr3_aa: CASRSGTEQYF
cdr3_nt: TGTGCCAGCAGATCCGGGACGGAGCAGTACTTC

v_call: TRBV2
d_call: .
clone_size: .
j_call: TRBJ1-2
cdr3_aa: CASSETRTANYGYTF
cdr3_nt: TGTGCCAGCAGTGAAACACGGACAGCTAACTATGGCTACACCTTC

v_call: TRBV5-5
d_call: .
clone_size: .
j_call: TRBJ2-2
cdr3_aa: CASSLELNTGELFF
cdr3_nt: TGTGCCAGCAGCTTGGAGTTGAACACCGGGGAGCTGTTTTTT

v_call: TRBV11-2
d_call: .
clone_size: .
j_call: TRBJ2-1
cdr3_aa: CASRTPGTGDNEQFF
cdr3_nt: TGTGCCAGCAGAACTCCCGGGACTGGAGACAATGAGCAGTTCTTC

v_call: TRBV9
d_call: TRBD1
clone_size: .
j_call: TRBJ1-2
cdr3_aa: CASSATGQGIRGYTF
cdr3_nt: TGTGCCAGCAGCGCGACGGGACAGGGTATAAGGGGCTACACCTTC

v_call: TRBV5-4
d_call: TRBD2
clone_size: once
j_call: TRBJ2-7
cdr3_aa: CASSLGEGPYEQYF
cdr3_nt: TGTGCCAGCAGCTTGGGGGAGGGGCCCTACGAGCAGTACTTC

v_call: TRBV10-3
d_call: .
clone_size: .
j_call: TRBJ2-1
cdr3_aa: CAISEPTRTNYNEQFF
cdr3_nt: TGTGCCATCAGTGAGCCGACAAGGACGAACTACAATGAGCAGTTCTTC

v_call: TRBV14
d_call: .
clone_size: .
j_call: TRBJ2-3
cdr3_aa: CASTLSRLSTDTQYF
cdr3_nt: TGTGCCAGCACCCTAAGCAGACTTAGCACAGATACGCAGTATTTT

v_call: TRBV7-9
d_call: .
clone_size: .
j_call: TRBJ1-1
cdr3_aa: CASSNTGELSFTEAFF
cdr3_nt: TGTGCCAGCAGCAACACAGGAGAACTGTCGTTCACTGAAGCTTTCTTT

v_call: TRBV6-5
d_call: TRBD1
clone_size: .
j_call: TRBJ2-7
cdr3_aa: CASSSDRVTYEQYF
cdr3_nt: TGTGCCAGCAGTTCCGACAGGGTTACCTACGAGCAGTACTTC

v_call: TRBV18
d_call: .
clone_size: .
j_call: TRBJ1-4
cdr3_aa: CASSRSGQTNEKLFF
cdr3_nt: TGTGCCAGCTCCCGTTCAGGGCAAACCAATGAAAAACTGTTTTTT

v_call: TRBV9
d_call: .
clone_size: .
j_call: TRBJ1-1
cdr3_aa: CASSVVERYTEAFF
cdr3_nt: TGTGCCAGCAGCGTAGTGGAGAGATACACTGAAGCTTTCTTT

v_call: TRBV29-1
d_call: .
clone_size: .
j_call: TRBJ2-1
cdr3_aa: CSVESLPGTLDNEQFF
cdr3_nt: TGCAGCGTTGAATCCCTTCCCGGGACATTAGACAATGAGCAGTTCTTC

v_call: TRBV18
d_call: .
clone_size: .
j_call: TRBJ1-1
cdr3_aa: CASSPEGTTEAFF
cdr3_nt: TGTGCCAGCTCACCGGAGGGGACCACTGAAGCTTTCTTT

v_call: TRBV6-5
d_call: .
clone_size: .
j_call: TRBJ1-3
cdr3_aa: CASSYQGTGNTIYF
cdr3_nt: TGTGCCAGCAGTTACCAAGGGACTGGAAACACCATATATTTT

v_call: TRBV27
d_call: .
clone_size: few
j_call: TRBJ1-1
cdr3_aa: CASSLSGSGAFF
cdr3_nt: TGTGCCAGCAGTTTATCGGGCAGCGGAGCTTTCTTT

v_call: TRBV7-2
d_call: TRBD2
clone_size: .
j_call: TRBJ2-1
cdr3_aa: CASSQASGGNEQFF
cdr3_nt: TGTGCCAGCAGCCAAGCTAGCGGGGGTAATGAGCAGTTCTTC

v_call: TRBV7-3
d_call: .
clone_size: few
j_call: TRBJ2-6
cdr3_aa: CASSLGVGANVLTF
cdr3_nt: TGTGCCAGCAGCTTAGGGGTTGGGGCCAACGTCCTGACTTTC

v_call: TRBV13
d_call: .
clone_size: few
j_call: TRBJ2-7
cdr3_aa: CASSYGDFSYEQYF
cdr3_nt: TGTGCCAGCAGCTACGGGGACTTTTCCTACGAGCAGTACTTC

v_call: TRBV5-5
d_call: TRBD1
clone_size: .
j_call: TRBJ1-1
cdr3_aa: CASSRLGQENTEAFF
cdr3_nt: TGTGCCAGCAGCCGTCTGGGACAGGAGAACACTGAAGCTTTCTTT

v_call: TRBV6-1
d_call: TRBD1
clone_size: few
j_call: TRBJ1-2
cdr3_aa: CASSEWTGANYGYTF
cdr3_nt: TGTGCCAGCAGTGAATGGACAGGAGCTAACTATGGCTACACCTTC

v_call: TRBV19
d_call: .
clone_size: .
j_call: TRBJ1-1
cdr3_aa: CATSAGQGYTEAFF
cdr3_nt: TGTGCCACCTCAGCGGGCCAGGGGTATACTGAAGCTTTCTTT

v_call: TRBV9
d_call: .
clone_size: .
j_call: TRBJ1-4
cdr3_aa: CASSVGQVGNEKLFF
cdr3_nt: TGTGCCAGCAGCGTAGGACAGGTCGGTAATGAAAAACTGTTTTTT